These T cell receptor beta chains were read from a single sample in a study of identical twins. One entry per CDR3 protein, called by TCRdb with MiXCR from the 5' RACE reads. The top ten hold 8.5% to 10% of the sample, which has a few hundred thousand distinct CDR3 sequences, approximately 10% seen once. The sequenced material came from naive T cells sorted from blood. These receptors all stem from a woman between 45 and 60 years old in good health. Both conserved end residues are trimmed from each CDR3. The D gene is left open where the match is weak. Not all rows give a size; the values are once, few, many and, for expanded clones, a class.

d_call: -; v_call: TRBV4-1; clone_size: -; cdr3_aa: ASSQRDGYEQY
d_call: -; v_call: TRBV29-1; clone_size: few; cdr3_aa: SVEDRQGAWYGYT
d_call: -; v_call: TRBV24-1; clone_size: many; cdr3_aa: ATNNEQF
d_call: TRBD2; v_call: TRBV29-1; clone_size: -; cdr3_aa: SVFPTSGGYNEQF
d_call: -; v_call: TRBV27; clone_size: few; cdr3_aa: ASSLAGTPYNEQF
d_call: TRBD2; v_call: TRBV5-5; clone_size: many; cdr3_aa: ASSSKTSGKETQY
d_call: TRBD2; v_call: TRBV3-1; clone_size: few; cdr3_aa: ASTSKPGLANNEQF
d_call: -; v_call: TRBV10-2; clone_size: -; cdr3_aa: ATWVGGNEQY
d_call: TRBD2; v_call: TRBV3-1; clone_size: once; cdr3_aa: TSSRGLAGIDTQY
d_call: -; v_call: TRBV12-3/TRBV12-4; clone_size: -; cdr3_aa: ASSRRLDTQY
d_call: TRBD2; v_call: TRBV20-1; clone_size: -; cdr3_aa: SAYSLSGRAHNEQF
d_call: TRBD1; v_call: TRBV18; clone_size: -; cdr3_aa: ASSKQGAATEAF
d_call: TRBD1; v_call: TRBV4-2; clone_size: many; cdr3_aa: ASSHPRGHEAF
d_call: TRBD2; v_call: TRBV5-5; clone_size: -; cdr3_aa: ASSSQGTSAYEQY
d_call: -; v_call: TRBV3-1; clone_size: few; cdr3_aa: ASSQDFGGLRSTGELF
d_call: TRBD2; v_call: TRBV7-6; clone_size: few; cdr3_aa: ASSSFAAGDFLDTQY
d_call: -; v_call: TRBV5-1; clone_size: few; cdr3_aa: ASEDYNEQF
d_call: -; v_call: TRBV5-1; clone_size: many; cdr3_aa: ASSPFMSTDTQY
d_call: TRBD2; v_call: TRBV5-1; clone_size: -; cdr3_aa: ASHIGSSGRTDTQY
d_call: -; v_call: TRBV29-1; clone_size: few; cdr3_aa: SVIWVGRYEQY